One sample yielded the 13 T cell receptor beta chains listed below, sequenced in a study of blood T cell repertoires in COVID-19. Here immunoSEQ multiplex PCR was the method, and the copy in TCRdb shows in-frame clones only, minus some. The sample records about 270,000 clones, 91% being singletons. The material sequenced was PBMCs or T cells enriched from blood (not recorded which). The receptors originated from a man in his forties or fifties who had been exposed to COVID-19.

This clone was seen just once. The V gene is TRBV30, the J gene TRBJ2-3; 9 bases align to TRBD2. Germline CDR1 is GTSNPN and CDR2 is SVGIG (reference sequence). The CDR3 loop spans 14 amino acids. The junction had 3 bases not matched to a gene; V was cut back by 3 bases and J by 2 bases. The CDR3 sequence is CAWRLAGHTDTQYF. CDR3 DNA: TGTGCCTGGAGGCTAGCGGGACACACAGATACGCAGTATTTT.

The chain carries TRBV28 and TRBJ1-1, with D uncertain. CDR1 MDHEN and CDR2 SYDVKM come from the germline V gene. Trimming left V 0 bases short and J 6 bases short, with 8 bases between. This CDR3 spans 13 amino acids. CDR3 bases: TGTGCCAGCAGTTTATGGGCCGTCCCTGAAGCTTTCTTT. Encoded protein: CASSLWAVPEAFF.

The CDR3: CASRRGSDGEQFF. The CDR3 DNA reads as TGTGCCAGCAGGCGTGGTAGCGACGGTGAGCAGTTCTTC. The rearrangement links TRBV5-4 to TRBJ2-1; possibly TRBD2 for D (5 bases). The germline V gene has CDR1 SGHNT and CDR2 YYREEE (reference sequence). V lost 5 bases to trimming and J lost 9 bases, with 15 bases between them. This CDR3 is built from 13 residues.

The DNA of the CDR3 is TGTGCTAGTGGTCCTCCCGAACAGGGAAGAAGGTCACCCCTCCACTTT. Its translation is CASGPPEQGRRSPLHF. This sequence joins TRBV12-5 and TRBJ1-6; D is perhaps TRBD1 (6 bases). The germline V gene encodes CDR1 LGHNT and CDR2 FRNRAP. V was shortened by 5 bases and J by 10 bases, with 21 bases between the two germline ends. The CDR3 extends over 16 amino acids.

V is TRBV5-1 and J is TRBJ1-1; D is perhaps TRBD1 (6 bases). The CDR3 extends over 16 amino acids. Per the germline V gene, CDR1 is SGHRS and CDR2 is YFSETQ. Trimming took 2 bases from V and 2 from J, leaving 16 bases between them. The CDR3 sequence: CASSLQPRTENTEAFF. CDR3 DNA: TGCGCCAGCAGCTTACAGCCTCGGACAGAAAACACTGAAGCTTTCTTT.

The V and J genes are TRBV18 and TRBJ2-6; 7 bases line up with TRBD1. J was trimmed by 4 bases and V by 6 bases; bases with no gene match: 9. Germline CDR1 and CDR2: KGHSH and LQKENI. The CDR3 spans 16 residues. The CDR3 DNA follows: TGTGCCAGCTCTCAGACAGGGAAGTTCGGGGCCAACGTCCTGACTTTC. This translates into CASSQTGKFGANVLTF.

The chain uses TRBV7-9 and TRBJ1-2; the match to TRBD1 covers 7 bases. V shed 5 bases, J shed 3 bases, and the junction held 3 bases outside the gene matches. The CDR3 extends over 13 amino acids. CDR1 and CDR2 (germline): SEHNR, FQNEAQ (reference sequence). Here the CDR3 DNA reads TGTGCCAGCAGCCGAGGGGGCGACTATGGCTACACCTTC. Amino acids: CASSRGGDYGYTF.

The J gene is TRBJ2-5, the V gene TRBV10-1, with TRBD2 identical over 16 bases. The length of the CDR3 is 16 residues. The germline gives CDR1 WNHNN, CDR2 SYGVQD (reference sequence). Losses at the gene ends were 5 bases for V and 5 bases for J; bases not matched to a gene: 5. As DNA, the CDR3 is TGCGCCAGCAGTCCGGGACTAGCGGGAGGGCGGGAGACCCAGTACTTC. Residues: CASSPGLAGGRETQYF.

The chain carries TRBV28 and TRBJ2-2, with D possibly TRBD1 on 6 matching bases. The CDR3 loop spans 14 amino acids. CDR1 and CDR2 from the germline V gene are MDHEN and SYDVKM. V gave up 4 bases and J gave up 1 base, with 7 bases separating them. In nucleotides, the CDR3 is TGTGCCAGCAGTTCGACAGGGAACACCGGGGAGCTGTTTTTT. Its protein product is CASSSTGNTGELFF.

The CDR3 sequence is CASSSAETGGTDTQYF. The CDR3 nucleotides are TGTGCCAGCAGCTCAGCGGAGACAGGGGGCACAGATACGCAGTATTTT. The V call is TRBV7-8, the J call TRBJ2-3; 8 bases map to TRBD1. The CDR3 contains 16 residues. Germline-derived CDR1 and CDR2 are SGHVS and FQNEAQ. V was pared by 4 bases and J by 1 base, with 7 bases of the junction left unmatched.

This chain links TRBV5-1 with TRBJ2-7; 11 nucleotides agree with TRBD2. Germline CDR1 is SGHRS and CDR2 is YFSETQ. The V segment lost 3 bases and the J segment 0 bases; nucleotides outside the gene matches: 5. The CDR3 loop spans 16 amino acids. The chain's CDR3 is CASSYGTSGASYEQYF. Written as DNA, the CDR3 is TGCGCCAGCAGCTACGGGACTAGCGGAGCCTCCTACGAGCAGTACTTC.

The chain joins TRBV5-6 to TRBJ2-7, with D perhaps matching TRBD1 (5 bases). This CDR3 is 18 amino acids long. V lost 4 bases, J lost 2 bases, and 25 bases lay in between. Germline-derived CDR1 and CDR2 are SGHDT and YYEEEE. CDR3 protein: CASSPIPQTGTVTYEQYF. The CDR3 nucleotides are TGTGCCAGCAGCCCCATACCCCAAACAGGCACCGTGACCTACGAGCAGTACTTC.

This clone has a single count. The V gene is TRBV7-9, the J gene TRBJ2-1, with 10 bases fitting TRBD2. In germline, CDR1 is SEHNR, CDR2 FQNEAQ (reference sequence). V trimming: 5 bases; J trimming: 6 bases; junction bases outside the gene matches: 4. The CDR3 length is 14 residues. The DNA for the CDR3 is TGTGCCAGCAGCCCATGGACTAGCGGCAATGAGCAGTTCTTC. Translating gives CASSPWTSGNEQFF.